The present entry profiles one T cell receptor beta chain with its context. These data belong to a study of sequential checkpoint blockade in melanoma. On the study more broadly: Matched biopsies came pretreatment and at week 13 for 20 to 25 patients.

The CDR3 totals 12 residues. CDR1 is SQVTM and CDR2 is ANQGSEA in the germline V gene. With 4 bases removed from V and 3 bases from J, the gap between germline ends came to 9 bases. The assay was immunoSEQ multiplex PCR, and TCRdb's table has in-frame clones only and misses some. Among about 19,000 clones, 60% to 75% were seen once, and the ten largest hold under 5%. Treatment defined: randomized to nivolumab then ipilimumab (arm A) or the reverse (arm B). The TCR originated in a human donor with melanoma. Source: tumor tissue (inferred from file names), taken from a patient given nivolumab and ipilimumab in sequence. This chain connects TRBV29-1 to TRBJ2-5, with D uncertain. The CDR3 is CSVGTEKETQYF. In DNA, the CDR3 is TGCAGCGTTGGGACGGAGAAAGAGACCCAGTACTTC. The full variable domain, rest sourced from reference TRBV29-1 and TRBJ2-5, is SAVISQKPSRDICQRGTSLTIQCQVDSQVTMMFWYRQQPGQSLTLIATANQGSEATYESGFVIDKFPISRPNLTFSTLTVSNMSPEDSSIYLCSVGTEKETQYFGPGTRLLVL.